The rows below give T cell receptor beta chains drawn from one sample of a study of identical twins. TCRdb fed the 5' RACE reads into MiXCR, producing one record per CDR3 protein. The sample holds 450,000 or so distinct CDR3 sequences; 24% are singletons and the top ten take 2.9%. This same sample was also part of a study on T cells expressing NK-cell markers.

Specimen: CD4+ T cells sorted from blood. The receptors here all came from a woman in her late teens or twenties in good health. The CDR3 runs from the conserved cysteine through the conserved F or W. A D gene is named only where the DNA matches it firmly. The size of a clone is reported for some rows only, either as once, few or many, or as a class for expanded clones.

J gene,D gene,V gene,clone size,CDR3 protein,CDR3 DNA
TRBJ2-7,TRBD1,TRBV20-1,-,CSAKTGTGGNEQYF,TGCAGTGCTAAAACCGGGACAGGGGGCAACGAGCAGTACTTC
TRBJ1-1,TRBD1,TRBV7-9,few,CASQGTDSHQAFF,TGTGCCAGCCAAGGGACAGATTCACATCAAGCTTTCTTT
TRBJ2-1,-,TRBV11-3,few,CASSQRGISYNEQFF,TGTGCCAGCAGCCAGAGGGGTATCTCCTACAATGAGCAGTTCTTC
TRBJ2-5,TRBD2,TRBV20-1,many,CSARRLAGGRETQYF,TGCAGTGCTCGTCGACTAGCGGGAGGGCGAGAGACCCAGTACTTC
TRBJ2-2,-,TRBV29-1,-,CSVGFLAGELFF,TGCAGCGTCGGTTTTTTGGCCGGGGAGCTGTTTTTT
TRBJ2-5,-,TRBV11-2,few,CASSSNGARETQYF,TGTGCCAGCAGCTCGAATGGGGCCCGGGAGACCCAGTACTTC
TRBJ2-7,TRBD2,TRBV7-9,few,CASSLLTSGGLYEQYF,TGTGCCAGCAGCCTCCTCACTAGCGGGGGATTATACGAGCAGTACTTC
TRBJ1-1,-,TRBV20-1,few,CSSTQGNTEAFF,TGCAGTTCTACACAGGGGAACACTGAAGCTTTCTTT
TRBJ2-7,TRBD1,TRBV9,-,CASSVTPGGGEQYF,TGTGCCAGCAGCGTGACCCCAGGGGGCGGCGAGCAGTACTTC
TRBJ2-7,-,TRBV2,-,CASSERGPSRYF,TGTGCCAGCAGTGAACGTGGCCCGAGTAGGTACTTC
TRBJ2-1,TRBD2,TRBV2,-,CASSAAAGGQGEQFF,TGTGCCAGCAGTGCAGCAGCGGGGGGGCAAGGTGAGCAGTTCTTC
TRBJ2-7,TRBD2,TRBV5-1,-,CASTVGGRLSYEQYF,TGCGCCAGCACCGTAGGCGGGAGGTTGTCCTACGAGCAGTACTTC
TRBJ2-7,-,TRBV5-5,-,CASRGDTSSYEQYF,TGTGCCAGCCGCGGGGACACTTCCTCCTACGAGCAGTACTTC
TRBJ2-3,-,TRBV29-1,-,CSVTPSTDTQYF,TGCAGCGTAACACCCAGCACAGATACGCAGTATTTT
TRBJ1-1,-,TRBV5-4,few,CARTGEDTEAFF,TGTGCCAGGACAGGAGAGGACACTGAAGCTTTCTTT
TRBJ2-1,-,TRBV6-5,few,CASSYSFRDPPNEQFF,TGTGCCAGCAGTTACTCTTTCAGGGACCCCCCCAATGAGCAGTTCTTC
TRBJ1-1,-,TRBV7-9,few,CASSDTGRGTEAFF,TGTGCCAGCAGCGATACAGGGCGAGGTACTGAAGCTTTCTTT
TRBJ2-7,TRBD1,TRBV5-1,few,CASSSPWDRNYEQYF,TGCGCCAGCAGCTCCCCATGGGACAGAAACTACGAGCAGTACTTC
TRBJ2-3,-,TRBV7-9,few,CASSLFVRDTQYF,TGTGCCAGCAGCTTATTCGTCCGGGATACGCAGTATTTT
TRBJ1-2,-,TRBV12-3/TRBV12-4,-,CASRGTSVLYGYTF,TGTGCCAGCAGGGGGACATCAGTCCTCTATGGCTACACCTTC
TRBJ2-1,TRBD2,TRBV4-3,few,CASSQSIAGSMQFF,TGCGCCAGCAGCCAGTCGATAGCGGGATCAATGCAGTTCTTC
TRBJ2-5,-,TRBV5-1,few,CASSLALSGETQYF,TGCGCCAGCAGCTTGGCCCTAAGCGGAGAGACCCAGTACTTC
TRBJ2-3,TRBD2,TRBV5-1,-,CASSFGLALSTDTQYF,TGCGCCAGCAGCTTCGGACTAGCGCTTAGCACAGATACGCAGTATTTT
TRBJ1-1,-,TRBV7-9,many,CASSLASYAEAFF,TGTGCCAGCAGCTTAGCGAGTTACGCTGAAGCTTTCTTT
TRBJ2-7,-,TRBV9,few,CASSVEVTGYEQYF,TGTGCCAGCAGCGTAGAGGTGACGGGCTACGAGCAGTACTTC
TRBJ2-1,TRBD2,TRBV9,-,CASSVDGGAYNEQFF,TGTGCCAGCAGCGTAGACGGGGGGGCCTACAATGAGCAGTTCTTC
TRBJ2-3,TRBD1,TRBV7-2,-,CASSPGGRRTDTQYF,TGTGCCAGCAGTCCAGGGGGTCGGAGGACAGATACGCAGTATTTT
TRBJ2-5,-,TRBV6-5,-,CASSFSAPAWETQYF,TGTGCCAGCAGTTTCTCGGCCCCCGCGTGGGAGACCCAGTACTTC
TRBJ1-2,-,TRBV5-1,-,CASSLEAGAGYTF,TGCGCCAGCAGCTTGGAGGCGGGCGCTGGCTACACCTTC
TRBJ2-2,TRBD2,TRBV12-3/TRBV12-4,-,CAFRISGTSGGIAGELFF,TGTGCCTTCAGGATTTCCGGGACTAGCGGGGGAATCGCCGGGGAGCTGTTTTTT